This T cell receptor (beta chain) emerged from a study of blood T cell repertoires in COVID-19. Using immunoSEQ multiplex PCR, the repertoire was profiled, and TCRdb retains in-frame clones only, with some absent. The data contain approximately 180,000 clones, approximately 85% of them singletons. Trimming removed 5 bases at V and 4 bases at J, with 15 bases between. This CDR3 comprises 14 residues. The germline V gene encodes CDR1 SEHNR and CDR2 FQNEAQ (reference sequence). The J gene is TRBJ2-7, the V gene TRBV7-9; a weak D match, TRBD1 (8 bases). This TCR came from a woman of 80 years or more with acute or convalescent COVID-19. Sequenced input: peripheral blood. The CDR3, as DNA: TGTGCCAGCAGCCCTGGACAGGGAGGGTACGAGCAGTACTTC. This gives the protein CASSPGQGGYEQYF.